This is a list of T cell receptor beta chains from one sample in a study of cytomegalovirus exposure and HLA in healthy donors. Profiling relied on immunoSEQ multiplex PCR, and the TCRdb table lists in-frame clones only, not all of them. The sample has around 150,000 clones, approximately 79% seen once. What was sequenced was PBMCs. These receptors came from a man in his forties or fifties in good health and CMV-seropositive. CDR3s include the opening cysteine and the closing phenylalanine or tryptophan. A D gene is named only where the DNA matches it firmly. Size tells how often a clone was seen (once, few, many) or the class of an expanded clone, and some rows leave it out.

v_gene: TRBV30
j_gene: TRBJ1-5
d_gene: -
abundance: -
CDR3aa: CAWSVGASRVRSQPQHF
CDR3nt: TGTGCCTGGAGTGTAGGGGCAAGTAGGGTGCGCAGTCAGCCCCAGCATTTT

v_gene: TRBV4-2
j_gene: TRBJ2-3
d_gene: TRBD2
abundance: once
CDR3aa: CASSQEGRGGLDTQYF
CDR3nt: TGTGCCAGCAGCCAAGAGGGTCGGGGGGGGCTTGATACGCAGTATTTT

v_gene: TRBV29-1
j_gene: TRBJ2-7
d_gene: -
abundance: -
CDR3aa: CSVESRGSPYEQYF
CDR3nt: TGCAGCGTTGAGAGCAGAGGGTCTCCCTACGAGCAGTACTTC

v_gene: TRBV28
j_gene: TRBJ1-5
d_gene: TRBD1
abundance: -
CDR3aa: CASSKGQLVQPQHF
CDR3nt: TGTGCCAGCAGCAAGGGACAGTTGGTGCAACCCCAGCATTTT

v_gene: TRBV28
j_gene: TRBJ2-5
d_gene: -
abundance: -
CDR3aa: CASSLLFRETQYF
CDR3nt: TGTGCCAGCAGTTTATTGTTCCGGGAGACCCAGTACTTC

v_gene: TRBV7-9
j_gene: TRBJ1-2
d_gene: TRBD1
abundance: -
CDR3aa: CASSPGQGREGYTF
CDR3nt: TGTGCCAGCAGCCCGGGACAGGGCCGGGAGGGCTACACCTTC

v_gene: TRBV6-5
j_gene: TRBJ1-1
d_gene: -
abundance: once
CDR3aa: CASRRTVNTEAFF
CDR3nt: TGTGCCAGCAGAAGGACAGTGAACACTGAAGCTTTCTTT

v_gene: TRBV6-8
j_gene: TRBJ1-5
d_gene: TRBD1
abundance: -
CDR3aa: CASSPTGAGCQPQHF
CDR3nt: TGTGCCAGCAGTCCTACAGGGGCTGGGTGTCAGCCCCAGCATTTT

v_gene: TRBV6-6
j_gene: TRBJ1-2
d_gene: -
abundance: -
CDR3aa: CASSYRRQENYGYTF
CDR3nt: TGTGCCAGCAGTTACCGTAGACAGGAGAACTATGGCTACACCTTC

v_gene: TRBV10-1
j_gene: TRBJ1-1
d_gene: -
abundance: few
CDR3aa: CASSEAGFGGTEAFF
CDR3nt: TGCGCCAGCAGTGAGGCAGGGTTCGGGGGCACTGAAGCTTTCTTT

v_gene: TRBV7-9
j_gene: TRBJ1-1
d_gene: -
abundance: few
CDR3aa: CASSFLQGAYTEAFF
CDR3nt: TGTGCCAGCAGCTTTTTACAGGGCGCGTACACTGAAGCTTTCTTT

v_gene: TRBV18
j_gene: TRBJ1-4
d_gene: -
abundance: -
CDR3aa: CASSEGLHEKLFF
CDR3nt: TGTGCCAGCTCAGAGGGACTGCATGAAAAACTGTTTTTT

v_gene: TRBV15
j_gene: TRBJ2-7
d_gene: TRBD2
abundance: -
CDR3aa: CATSGGPREQYF
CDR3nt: TGTGCCACCTCGGGGGGTCCACGAGAGCAGTACTTC

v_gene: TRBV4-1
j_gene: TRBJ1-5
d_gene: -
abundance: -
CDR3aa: CASSQDGGRANQPQHF
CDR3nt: TGCGCCAGCAGCCAAGATGGGGGGAGGGCCAATCAGCCCCAGCATTTT

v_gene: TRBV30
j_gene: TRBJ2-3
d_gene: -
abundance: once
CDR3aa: CAFREGSEYVTQYF
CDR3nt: TGTGCCTTCCGCGAGGGATCAGAATATGTTACGCAGTATTTT

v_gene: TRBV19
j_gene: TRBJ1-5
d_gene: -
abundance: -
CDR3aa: CASSISVRGGQPQHF
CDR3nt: TGTGCCAGTAGTATTAGTGTCCGGGGAGGGCAGCCCCAGCATTTT

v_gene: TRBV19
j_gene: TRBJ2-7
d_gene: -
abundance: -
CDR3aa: CASSPSGGRLAGEQYF
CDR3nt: TGTGCCAGTAGCCCTTCAGGGGGGAGACTTGCGGGCGAGCAGTACTTC

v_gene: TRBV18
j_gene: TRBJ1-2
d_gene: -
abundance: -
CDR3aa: CASSPGLGPNYGYTF
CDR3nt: TGTGCCAGCTCCCCGGGCCTGGGGCCCAACTATGGCTACACCTTC

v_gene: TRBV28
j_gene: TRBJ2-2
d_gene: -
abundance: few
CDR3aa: CASSLSRGITGELFF
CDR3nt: TGTGCCAGCAGTTTATCCAGGGGAATCACCGGGGAGCTGTTTTTT

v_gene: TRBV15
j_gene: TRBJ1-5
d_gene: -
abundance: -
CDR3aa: CATSSYPGPNQPQHF
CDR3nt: TGTGCCACCAGCAGTTATCCTGGCCCTAATCAGCCCCAGCATTTT

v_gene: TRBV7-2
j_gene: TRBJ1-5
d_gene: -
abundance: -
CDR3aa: CASSLGGRPDQPQHF
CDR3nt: TGTGCCAGCAGCTTAGGGGGGCGGCCAGATCAGCCCCAGCATTTT

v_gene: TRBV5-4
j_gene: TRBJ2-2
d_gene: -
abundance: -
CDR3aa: CASSRDSDTGELFF
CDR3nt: TGTGCCAGCAGCCGCGACTCAGACACCGGGGAGCTGTTTTTT

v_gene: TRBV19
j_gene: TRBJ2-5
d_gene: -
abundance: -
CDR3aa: CASREGGETQYF
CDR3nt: TGTGCCAGTAGAGAGGGTGGCGAGACCCAGTACTTC

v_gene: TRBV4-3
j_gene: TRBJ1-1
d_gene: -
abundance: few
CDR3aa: CASSQDGRVGTEAFF
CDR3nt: TGCGCCAGCAGCCAAGATGGGAGGGTGGGGACTGAAGCTTTCTTT

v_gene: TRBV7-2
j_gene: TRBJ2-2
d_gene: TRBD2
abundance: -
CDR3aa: CASSSISGATGELFF
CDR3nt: TGTGCCAGCAGCTCTATTAGCGGGGCCACCGGGGAGCTGTTTTTT

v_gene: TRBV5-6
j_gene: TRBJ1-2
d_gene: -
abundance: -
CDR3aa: CASSLIRDNGYTF
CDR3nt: TGTGCCAGCAGCTTGATCCGGGACAACGGCTACACCTTC

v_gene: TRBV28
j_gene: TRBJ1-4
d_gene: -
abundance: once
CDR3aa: CASTRGGSTNEKLFF
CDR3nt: TGTGCCAGCACCCGAGGGGGTAGTACTAATGAAAAACTGTTTTTT

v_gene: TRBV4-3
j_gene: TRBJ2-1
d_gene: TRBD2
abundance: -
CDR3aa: CASSPSPGTSGGEQFF
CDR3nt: TGCGCCAGCAGCCCTTCCCCCGGGACTAGCGGGGGGGAGCAGTTCTTC

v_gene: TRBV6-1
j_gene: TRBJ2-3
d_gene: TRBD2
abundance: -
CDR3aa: CASGAGGQVDTQYF
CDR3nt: TGTGCCAGCGGAGCGGGGGGGCAGGTAGATACGCAGTATTTT

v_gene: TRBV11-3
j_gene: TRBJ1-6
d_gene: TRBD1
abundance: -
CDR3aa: CASSSGQGPLHF
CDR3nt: TGTGCCAGCAGCTCGGGACAGGGTCCCCTCCACTTT

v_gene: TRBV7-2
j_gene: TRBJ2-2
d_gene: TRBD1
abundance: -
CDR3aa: CASRPGGYTGELFF
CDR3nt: TGTGCCAGCAGGCCAGGGGGTTACACCGGGGAGCTGTTTTTT

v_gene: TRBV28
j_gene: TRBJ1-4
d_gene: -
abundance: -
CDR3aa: CASTGQRRELFF
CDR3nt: TGTGCCAGCACCGGCCAGAGGAGGGAACTGTTTTTT

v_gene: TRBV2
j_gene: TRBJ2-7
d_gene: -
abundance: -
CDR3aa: CASSPTSSNEQYF
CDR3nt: TGTGCCAGCAGTCCCACTAGTTCCAACGAGCAGTACTTC

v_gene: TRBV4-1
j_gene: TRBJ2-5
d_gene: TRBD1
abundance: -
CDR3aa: CASSQETGQQETQYF
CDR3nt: TGCGCCAGCAGCCAAGAGACGGGACAGCAAGAGACCCAGTACTTC

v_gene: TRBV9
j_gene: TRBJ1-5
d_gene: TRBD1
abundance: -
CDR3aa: CASSEGDRGGDQPQHF
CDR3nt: TGTGCCAGCAGCGAGGGGGACAGGGGTGGGGATCAGCCCCAGCATTTT

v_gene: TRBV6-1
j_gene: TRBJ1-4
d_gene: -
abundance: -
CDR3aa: CASSEAGGVEAEKLFF
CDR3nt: TGTGCCAGCAGTGAAGCCGGGGGGGTCGAAGCGGAAAAACTGTTTTTT

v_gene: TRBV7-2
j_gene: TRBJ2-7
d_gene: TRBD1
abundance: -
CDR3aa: CASSLDRGLYEQYF
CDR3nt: TGTGCCAGCAGCTTGGACAGGGGGCTCTACGAGCAGTACTTC

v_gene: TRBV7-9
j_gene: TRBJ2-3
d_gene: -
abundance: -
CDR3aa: CASSSSSFTDTQYF
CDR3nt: TGTGCCAGCAGCAGTAGTAGTTTCACAGATACGCAGTATTTT

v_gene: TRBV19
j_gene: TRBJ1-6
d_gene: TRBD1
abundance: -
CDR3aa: CASSFTGMGQGNSPLHF
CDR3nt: TGTGCCAGTAGTTTCACAGGGATGGGACAGGGGAATTCACCCCTCCACTTT

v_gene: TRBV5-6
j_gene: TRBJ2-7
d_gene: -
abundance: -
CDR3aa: CASSLTQGVREQYF
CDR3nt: TGTGCCAGCAGCTTGACACAGGGAGTTCGCGAGCAGTACTTC

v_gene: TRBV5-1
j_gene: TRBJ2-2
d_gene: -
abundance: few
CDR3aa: CASSSGTMSTGELFF
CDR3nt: TGCGCCAGCAGCTCCGGGACAATGAGCACCGGGGAGCTGTTTTTT

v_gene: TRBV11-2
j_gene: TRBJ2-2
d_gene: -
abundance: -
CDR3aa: CASRPQGSQNTGELFF
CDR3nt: TGTGCCAGCAGGCCCCAGGGGTCCCAAAACACCGGGGAGCTGTTTTTT

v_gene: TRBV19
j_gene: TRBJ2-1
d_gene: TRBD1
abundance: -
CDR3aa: CASRYGGTGLNEQFF
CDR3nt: TGTGCCAGTAGATATGGGGGGACAGGGCTCAATGAGCAGTTCTTC

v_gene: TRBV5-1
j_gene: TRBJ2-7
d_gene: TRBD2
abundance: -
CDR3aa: CASSLAWGGGFYEQYF
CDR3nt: TGCGCCAGCAGCTTGGCCTGGGGCGGGGGTTTCTACGAGCAGTACTTC

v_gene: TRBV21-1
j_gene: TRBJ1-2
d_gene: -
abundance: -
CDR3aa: CASSKARLSGVQGYTF
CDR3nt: TGTGCCAGCAGCAAAGCGCGTCTTTCGGGGGTTCAGGGCTACACCTTC

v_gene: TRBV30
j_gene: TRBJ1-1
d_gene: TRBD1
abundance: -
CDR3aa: CASARTGGDTEAFF
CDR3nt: TGTGCCTCGGCCCGGACAGGGGGAGACACTGAAGCTTTCTTT

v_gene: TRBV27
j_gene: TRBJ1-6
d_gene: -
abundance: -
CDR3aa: CASSSRQAPDAWNSPLHF
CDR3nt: TGTGCCAGCAGTTCGCGACAGGCCCCCGATGCTTGGAATTCACCCCTCCACTTT

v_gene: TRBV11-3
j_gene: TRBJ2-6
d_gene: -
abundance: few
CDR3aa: CASSLWARLDSGANVLTF
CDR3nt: TGTGCCAGCAGCTTATGGGCGCGTTTGGACTCTGGGGCCAACGTCCTGACTTTC

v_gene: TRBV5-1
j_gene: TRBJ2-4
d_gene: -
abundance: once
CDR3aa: CASSLAVKNIQYF
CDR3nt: TGCGCCAGCAGCTTGGCCGTCAAAAACATTCAGTACTTC

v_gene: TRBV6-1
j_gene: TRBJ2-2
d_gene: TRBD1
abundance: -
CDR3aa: CATRITGDSGELFF
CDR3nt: TGTGCCACCCGAATTACAGGGGACAGCGGGGAGCTGTTTTTT

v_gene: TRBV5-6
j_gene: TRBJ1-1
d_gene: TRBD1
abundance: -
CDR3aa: CASSLEQGAHLGQNTEAFF
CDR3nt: TGTGCCAGCAGCTTGGAACAGGGGGCCCACCTTGGACAGAACACTGAAGCTTTCTTT

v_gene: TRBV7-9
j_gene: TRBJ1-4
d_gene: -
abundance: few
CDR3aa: CASSSQEIGRTEKLFF
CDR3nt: TGTGCCAGCAGTTCTCAGGAGATCGGGAGAACCGAAAAACTGTTTTTT

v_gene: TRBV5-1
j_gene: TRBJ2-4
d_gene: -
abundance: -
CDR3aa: CASSFDRNIQYF
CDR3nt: TGCGCCAGCAGCTTCGACAGGAACATTCAGTACTTC

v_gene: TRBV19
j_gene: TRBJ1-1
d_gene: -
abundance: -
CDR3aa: CASTPAGGTEAFF
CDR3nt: TGTGCCAGTACTCCGGCGGGGGGCACTGAAGCTTTCTTT

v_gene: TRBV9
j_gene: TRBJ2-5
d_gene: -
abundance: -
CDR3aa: CASSVGASLQETQYF
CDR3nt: TGTGCCAGCAGCGTAGGGGCTAGCCTCCAAGAGACCCAGTACTTC